This paragraph covers one T cell receptor beta chain sequence. Sequenced by immunoSEQ multiplex PCR; TCRdb stores in-frame clones only, minus some. This table holds tens of thousands of clones, approximately 90% found once. This specimen belongs to a study of technical replicates of blood from a handful of donors. The sample was PBMCs. This sequence originates from a human donor in good health. Some clones in this sample may be carry-over from other donors' samples.

The CDR3 DNA follows: TGTGCCATACTAAGGGGACAGGGTAGATTGGAGACCCAGTACTTC. It yields the protein CAILRGQGRLETQYF. The chain joins TRBV19 to TRBJ2-5, with 9 nucleotides matching TRBD1. Trimming cost V 10 bases and J 5 bases; bases outside gene matches: 14. CDR3 length: 15 amino acids. Germline V gene lookup returns CDR1 LNHDA and CDR2 SQIVND (reference sequence).